A single sample gave rise to the 28 T cell receptor beta chains below, sequenced in a study of molecular identifiers for immune sequencing clone quantification. Each CDR3 protein is one row after TCRdb ran MiXCR on the PCR reads. The data hold around 8,600 distinct CDR3 sequences, with roughly 14% observed a single time. The sequenced sample consisted of naive CD8+ T cells from blood, with Jurkat cell RNA spiked in. Regarding subset: FACS-sorted CD8+CD4-CCR7+CD45RA+ naive T cells. All receptors derive from a human donor in good health. Some libraries in this study had Jurkat cell RNA spiked in.

By its share, this clonotype is medium-sized. The chain combines TRBV27 with TRBJ2-7; D perhaps matches TRBD1 (6 bases). The CDR3 has 15 amino acids. Trimming removed 6 bases from V and 0 bases from J, with 15 bases in between. Per the germline V gene, CDR1 is MNHEY and CDR2 is SMNVEV (reference sequence). This CDR3 reads CASSLGQPSSYEQYF. The CDR3 nucleotides are TGTGCCAGCAGCCTAGGACAGCCGAGCTCCTACGAGCAGTACTTC.

This clonotype qualifies as medium-sized. The rearrangement joins TRBV3-1 to TRBJ2-7; D call uncertain. V was clipped by 1 base and J by 2 bases, with 9 bases between them. Germline-derived CDR1 and CDR2 are LGHDT and YNNKEL (reference sequence). The CDR3 contains 14 residues. Written as DNA, the CDR3 is TGTGCCAGCAGCCAAGTAAACTCGCCCTACGAGCAGTACTTC. Protein: CASSQVNSPYEQYF.

In this sample, this clonotype is medium-sized. The chain uses TRBV6-6 and TRBJ2-3; D is unresolved. The CDR3 spans 14 residues. Trimming cost V 2 bases and J 2 bases, with 8 bases left between them. Germline V gene sequence: CDR1 MNHNY, CDR2 SVGAGI (reference sequence). The DNA of the CDR3 is TGTGCCAGCAGTTACGTGGGCAACACAGATACGCAGTATTTT. It encodes CASSYVGNTDTQYF.

This clonotype was detected only a few times. The chain combines TRBV19 with TRBJ1-5; the D gene is possibly TRBD1 (5 bases). Germline-derived CDR1 and CDR2 are LNHDA and SQIVND (reference sequence). The CDR3 covers 13 residues. V was trimmed by 7 bases and J by 7 bases, leaving 14 bases between them. CDR3 residues: CASTFGGLQPQHF. The DNA for the CDR3 is TGTGCCAGTACCTTTGGGGGGTTGCAGCCCCAGCATTTT.

This clonotype was seen at least ten times. The V call is TRBV5-1, the J call TRBJ2-2; weak D call: TRBD1 (6 bases). V was trimmed by 5 bases and J by 1 base, leaving 12 bases between them. CDR3 size: 15 residues. The germline V gene has CDR1 SGHRS and CDR2 YFSETQ. CDR3 in amino acids: CASRQDSQNTGELFF. The CDR3 DNA is TGCGCCAGCAGACAGGACAGCCAGAACACCGGGGAGCTGTTTTTT.

By proportion, this clonotype is medium-sized. The gene calls are TRBV19 and TRBJ2-1; TRBD2 agrees at 13 bases. From germline, CDR1 is LNHDA and CDR2 SQIVND (reference sequence). The V segment lost 5 bases and the J segment 9 bases; nucleotides outside the gene matches: 7. The CDR3 runs 15 residues. CDR3 residues: CASSLLAGGSGEQFF. The CDR3 region has the DNA TGTGCCAGTAGTTTACTAGCGGGGGGGAGCGGTGAGCAGTTCTTC.

This clonotype is termed medium-sized. V usage is TRBV7-2 and J usage is TRBJ1-6, with D maybe TRBD1 (6 bases). V lost 5 bases and J lost 9, with 17 bases in between. Germline V CDR1 and CDR2: SGHTA, FQGNSA. CDR3 length: 15 amino acids. CDR3 DNA sequence: TGTGCCAGCAGCCTGGATGGGACAACGGGTTCACCCCTCCACTTT. Its protein product is CASSLDGTTGSPLHF. Complete variable domain (other parts from reference TRBV7-2 and TRBJ1-6): GAGVSQSPSNKVTEKGKDVELRCDPISGHTALYWYRQSLGQGLEFLIYFQGNSAPDKSGLPSDRFSAERTGGSVSTLTIQRTQQEDSAVYLCASSLDGTTGSPLHFGNGTRLTVT.

The chain links TRBV20-1 to TRBJ2-1; D remains ambiguous. This CDR3 is 14 amino acids long. Per germline, CDR1 DFQATT and CDR2 SNEGSKA (reference sequence). V was cut by 5 bases and J by 0 bases, with 11 bases left in between. Written as DNA, the CDR3 is TGCAGTGCTTCTGGCAGCAGCTCCTACAATGAGCAGTTCTTC. Protein sequence: CSASGSSSYNEQFF.

This clonotype is judged medium-sized (0.01 to 0.1%). The V gene is TRBV28, the J gene TRBJ2-7; possibly TRBD2 for D (5 bases). Trimming cost V 3 bases and J 3 bases, with 6 bases left between them. This CDR3 contains 12 residues. Germline lookup yields CDR1 MDHEN and CDR2 SYDVKM. CDR3 sequence (DNA): TGTGCCAGCAGTTTTGCGGGCTACGAGCAGTACTTC. The encoded protein is CASSFAGYEQYF.

A remark on this clonotype: A read error may explain this, as a much larger clone is one base away. The rearrangement uses TRBV29-1 and TRBJ2-1; a weak D match, TRBD2 (6 bases). The CDR3 covers 13 residues. Germline assignment: CDR1 SQVTM and CDR2 ANQGSEA. CDR3 loop: CSVEAGDLNEKFF. The CDR3 DNA is TGCAGCGTTGAAGCGGGAGATTTAAATGAGAAGTTCTTC.

In this sample, this clonotype is medium-sized. V gene TRBV9 combines with J gene TRBJ1-5, with D perhaps TRBD1 (5 bases). The germline CDR1 and CDR2 sequences are SGDLS and YYNGEE. Trimming left V 3 bases short and J 2 bases short, with 15 bases between. The CDR3 totals 16 residues. The DNA of the CDR3 is TGTGCCAGCAGCGAAGGGCACTCGGGGGGCAATCAGCCCCAGCATTTT. It specifies CASSEGHSGGNQPQHF.

The table lists this clonotype with many counts. The V gene is TRBV7-8, the J gene TRBJ1-1; weak D call: TRBD1 (5 bases). Deletions cut 5 bases from V and 10 bases from J, with 14 bases between. The CDR3 is 12 residues long. Looked up from germline, CDR1 is SGHVS and CDR2 is FQNEAQ. The CDR3 loop reads CASSNDGARAFF. CDR3 nucleotides: TGTGCCAGCAGCAATGACGGGGCGAGAGCTTTCTTT.

For this clonotype: A much larger clone sits a single nucleotide away, making a read error possible. This chain links TRBV7-6 with TRBJ2-1, with D hard to call. The V end was cut by 2 bases, the J end by 2 bases, with 16 bases between. Germline CDR1 is SGHVS and CDR2 is FNYEAQ. The CDR3 runs 17 residues. CDR3 in DNA: TGTGCCAGCAGCTTATCAGGTGTCACTTGGGCCTACAATGAGCAGTTCTTC. Encoded protein: CASSLSGVTWAYNEQFF.

At least ten counts were recorded for this clonotype. The chain combines TRBV18 with TRBJ2-7, with TRBD1 as a possible D gene (5 bases). This CDR3 contains 13 residues. Germline CDR1 is KGHSH and CDR2 is LQKENI. Trimming took off 0 bases at V and 5 bases at J, with 8 bases between the two ends. CDR3 nucleotides: TGTGCCAGCTCACCACCTGGGGCGGACGAGCAGTACTTC. It yields the protein CASSPPGADEQYF. Filled out from reference TRBV18 and TRBJ2-7, the complete variable domain reads NAGVMQNPRHLVRRRGQEARLRCSPMKGHSHVYWYRQLPEEGLKFMVYLQKENIIDESGMPKERFSAEFPKEGPSILRIQQVVRGDSAAYFCASSPPGADEQYFGPGTRLTVT.

This clonotype was detected only a few times. This may arise from a read error, as a much more abundant clone is one base away. V gene TRBV9 combines with J gene TRBJ2-1; D is uncertain. Germline CDR1 and CDR2: SGDLS and YYNGEE. The CDR3 extends over 16 amino acids. CDR3 in amino acids: CASSPNGQSSYSEQFF. DNA of the CDR3: TGTGCCAGCAGCCCCAACGGTCAGAGCTCCTACAGTGAGCAGTTCTTC. Drawing the rest from reference TRBV9 and TRBJ2-1, the complete variable domain is DSGVTQTPKHLITATGQRVTLRCSPRSGDLSVYWYQQSLDQGLQFLIQYYNGEERAKGNILERFSAQQFPDLHSELNLSSLELGDSALYFCASSPNGQSSYSEQFFGPGTRLTVL.

Details on this clonotype: Without the conserved terminal phenylalanine or tryptophan, this CDR3 likely stems from a read error. The limits of the CDR3 on the DNA are not certain, so only TCRdb's listed CDR3 is given. This sequence joins TRBV19 and TRBJ1-2. The CDR3 numbers 12 amino acids, ends counted. Germline lookup yields CDR1 LNHDA and CDR2 SQIVND (reference sequence). CDR3 residues: CASSPDPYGYTS.

V usage is TRBV18 and J usage is TRBJ2-1; D is unclear. Trimming removed 0 bases from V and 6 bases from J, with 6 bases in between. The CDR3 has 13 amino acids. The germline V gene has CDR1 KGHSH and CDR2 LQKENI. The CDR3, as DNA: TGTGCCAGCTCACCACCCACTCCCAATGAGCAGTTCTTC. Protein: CASSPPTPNEQFF.

This clonotype was seen repeatedly, ten times or more. The rearrangement uses TRBV3-1 and TRBJ2-7; D remains ambiguous. Germline V lookup: CDR1 LGHDT, CDR2 YNNKEL (reference sequence). The ends were cut back, 3 bases at V and 4 bases at J, with 13 bases in the middle. The CDR3 sequence is 14 residues long. The CDR3 DNA follows: TGTGCCAGCAGCCAGATTTTGACGAGGTACGAGCAGTACTTC. It is translated as CASSQILTRYEQYF.

The V and J genes are TRBV27 and TRBJ2-5; TRBD2 agrees at 11 bases. CDR3 length: 18 amino acids. V dropped 5 bases and J dropped 5; count of bases not matched to a gene: 16. Germline lookup yields CDR1 MNHEY and CDR2 SMNVEV (reference sequence). The CDR3 sequence is CASSPYPLAGGPGETQYF. In DNA, the CDR3 is TGTGCCAGCAGTCCCTACCCGTTAGCGGGGGGGCCGGGGGAGACCCAGTACTTC.

This clonotype came up a few times. This clone may be a read error of a much larger clone one base away. The J gene is TRBJ2-5, the V gene TRBV7-9, with D perhaps TRBD2 (5 bases). The CDR3 is 13 residues long. The germline CDR1 and CDR2 sequences are SEHNR and FQNEAQ (reference sequence). This CDR3 reads CACSSPGEQTQYF. The CDR3 nucleotides are TGTGCCTGCAGCTCCCCCGGGGAGCAGACCCAGTACTTC. Full variable domain (missing parts from reference TRBV7-9 and TRBJ2-5): DTGVSQNPRHKITKRGQNVTFRCDPISEHNRLYWYRQTLGQGPEFLTYFQNEAQLEKSRLLSDRFSAERPKGSFSTLEIQRTEQGDSAMYLCACSSPGEQTQYFGPGTRLLVL.

This clonotype is categorized as medium-sized (0.01 to 0.1%). The chain carries TRBV7-9 and TRBJ1-5; 7 bases are a match to TRBD1. Germline assignment: CDR1 SEHNR and CDR2 FQNEAQ (reference sequence). The CDR3 spans 15 residues. Trimming removed 2 bases from V and 6 bases from J; junction bases left unmatched: 7. CDR3 in DNA: TGTGCCAGCAGCTTAAGTGGAGGGGGCAGTCAGCCCCAGCATTTT. Amino acid sequence: CASSLSGGGSQPQHF.

In its sample, this clonotype was seen many times. CDR3 bases: TGTGCCAGCAGCCAGGGAGGACTGAACACCGGGGAGCTGTTTTTT. Amino acid sequence: CASSQGGLNTGELFF. V is TRBV11-2 and J is TRBJ2-2; maybe TRBD2 (6 bases). The CDR3 runs to 15 residues. Trimming removed 5 bases from V and 1 base from J, with 11 bases in between. Germline CDR1 reads SGHAT; CDR2 reads FQNNGV.

The table lists this clonotype with many counts. The rearrangement links TRBV20-1 to TRBJ2-5; 7 nucleotides agree with TRBD2. J gave up 1 base and V 1 base, and 6 bases lay outside the gene matches. From germline, CDR1 is DFQATT and CDR2 SNEGSKA (reference sequence). This CDR3 contains 15 residues. The CDR3, as DNA: TGCAGTGCTAGAGGGCTAGCGGACTTCCAAGAGACCCAGTACTTC. This gives the protein CSARGLADFQETQYF.

This clonotype appeared a few times. The rearrangement links TRBV29-1 to TRBJ1-4, with TRBD1 matching over 7 bases. The ends lost 0 bases at V and 5 bases at J; junction bases unmatched: 15. Germline CDR1 and CDR2: SQVTM and ANQGSEA. This CDR3 has 18 amino acids. CDR3 amino acids: CSVEEAPTGKGWNEKLFF. The CDR3 DNA sequence: TGCAGCGTTGAAGAAGCCCCGACAGGGAAGGGGTGGAATGAAAAACTGTTTTTT.

This clonotype was recorded at least ten times. The rearrangement joins TRBV19 to TRBJ2-3; TRBD2 agrees at 10 bases. With V trimmed by 6 bases and J by 2 bases, 8 bases remained unmatched. The CDR3 loop spans 16 amino acids. Germline-derived CDR1 and CDR2 are LNHDA and SQIVND (reference sequence). The CDR3 reads CASRLSGGTSTDTQYF. Written as DNA, the CDR3 is TGTGCCAGTAGGCTTAGCGGGGGGACCTCCACAGATACGCAGTATTTT.

This clonotype ranks as medium-sized (0.01 to 0.1%). The CDR3 region is CSVAVDPSATDTQYF. In DNA form, the CDR3 reads TGCAGCGTTGCGGTGGACCCCTCCGCTACAGATACGCAGTATTTT. This chain joins TRBV29-1 and TRBJ2-3; D call uncertain. Germline V gene lookup returns CDR1 SQVTM and CDR2 ANQGSEA. V lost 4 bases to trimming and J lost 3 bases, with 17 bases between them. CDR3 size: 15 residues.

As to this clonotype: A much larger clone is a single base away; this may be a read error. The genes are TRBV4-2 and TRBJ2-2; a weak D match, TRBD1 (7 bases). Germline-derived CDR1 and CDR2 are LGHNA and YNFKEQ. CDR3 size: 15 residues. This CDR3 reads CASGQGEGGGEELFF. The CDR3 region has the DNA TGTGCCAGCGGCCAAGGTGAAGGAGGGGGCGAGGAGCTGTTTTTT.

A note on this clonotype: The germline gene is not matched at one end of the junction; a read error may be the cause. The chain links TRBV7-9 to TRBJ2-5, with TRBD1 identical over 9 bases. CDR3 length: 15 amino acids. Germline V lookup: CDR1 SEHNR, CDR2 FQNEAQ (reference sequence). This CDR3 is CASSSWTGEEETQHF. CDR3 bases: TGTGCCAGCAGTTCCTGGACAGGGGAGGAAGAGACCCAGCACTTC.